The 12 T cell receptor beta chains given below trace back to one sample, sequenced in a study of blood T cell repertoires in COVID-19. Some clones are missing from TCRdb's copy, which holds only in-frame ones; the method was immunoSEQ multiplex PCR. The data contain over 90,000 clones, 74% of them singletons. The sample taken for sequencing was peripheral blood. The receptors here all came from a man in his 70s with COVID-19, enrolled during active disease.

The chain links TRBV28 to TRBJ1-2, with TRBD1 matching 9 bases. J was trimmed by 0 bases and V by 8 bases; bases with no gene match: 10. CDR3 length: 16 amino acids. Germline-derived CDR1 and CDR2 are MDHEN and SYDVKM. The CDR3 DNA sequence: TGTGCCAGCTTTAACAGGGGGCGCGGTGCTAACTATGGCTACACCTTC. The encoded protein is CASFNRGRGANYGYTF.

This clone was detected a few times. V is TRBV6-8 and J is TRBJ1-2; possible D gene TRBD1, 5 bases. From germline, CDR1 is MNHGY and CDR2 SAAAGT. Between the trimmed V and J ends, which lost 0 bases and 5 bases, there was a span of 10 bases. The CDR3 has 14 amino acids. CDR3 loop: CASSYSKQAYGYTF. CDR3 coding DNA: TGTGCCAGCAGTTACTCGAAACAGGCATATGGCTACACCTTC.

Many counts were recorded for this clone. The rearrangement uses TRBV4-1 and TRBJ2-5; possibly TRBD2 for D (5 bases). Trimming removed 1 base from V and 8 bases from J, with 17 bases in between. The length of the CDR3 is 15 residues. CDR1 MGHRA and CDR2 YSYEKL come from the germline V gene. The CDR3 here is CASSQGLSARSTQYF. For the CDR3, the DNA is TGCGCCAGCAGCCAAGGACTATCCGCCCGATCTACCCAGTACTTC.

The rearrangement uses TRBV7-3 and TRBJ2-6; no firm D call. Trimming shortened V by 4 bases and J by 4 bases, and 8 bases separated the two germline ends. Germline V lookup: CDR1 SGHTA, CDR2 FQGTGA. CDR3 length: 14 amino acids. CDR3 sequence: CASSSMSGANVLTF. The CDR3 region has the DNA TGTGCCAGCAGCTCGATGAGCGGGGCCAACGTCCTGACTTTC.

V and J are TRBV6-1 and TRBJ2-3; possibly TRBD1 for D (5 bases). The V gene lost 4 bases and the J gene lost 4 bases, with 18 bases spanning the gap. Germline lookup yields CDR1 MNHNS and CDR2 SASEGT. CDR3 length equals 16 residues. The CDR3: CASSVGHSLPPDTQYF. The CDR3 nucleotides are TGTGCCAGCAGTGTAGGACATTCCCTTCCCCCAGATACGCAGTATTTT.

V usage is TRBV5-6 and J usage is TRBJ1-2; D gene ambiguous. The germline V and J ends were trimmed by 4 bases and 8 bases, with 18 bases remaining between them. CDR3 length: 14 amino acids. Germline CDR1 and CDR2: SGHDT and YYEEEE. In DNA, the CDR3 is TGTGCCAGCAGCCTACCCATGGGCCGGCTGGGCTACACCTTC. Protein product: CASSLPMGRLGYTF.

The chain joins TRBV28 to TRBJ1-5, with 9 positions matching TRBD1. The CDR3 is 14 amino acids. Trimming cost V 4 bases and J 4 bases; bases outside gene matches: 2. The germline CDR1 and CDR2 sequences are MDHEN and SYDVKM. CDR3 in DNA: TGTGCCAGCAGTTCAGGACAGGGGAATCAGCCCCAGCATTTT. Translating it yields CASSSGQGNQPQHF. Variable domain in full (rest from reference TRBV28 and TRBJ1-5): DVKVTQSSRYLVKRTGEKVFLECVQDMDHENMFWYRQDPGLGLRLIYFSYDVKMKEKGDIPEGYSVSREKKERFSLILESASTNQTSMYLCASSSGQGNQPQHFGDGTRLSIL.

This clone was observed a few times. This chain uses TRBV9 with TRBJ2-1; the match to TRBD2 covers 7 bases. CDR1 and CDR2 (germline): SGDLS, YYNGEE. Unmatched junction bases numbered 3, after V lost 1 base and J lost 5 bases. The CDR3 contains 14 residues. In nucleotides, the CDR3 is TGTGCCAGCAGCGTACGGGACTACCACAATGAGCAGTTCTTC. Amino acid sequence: CASSVRDYHNEQFF.

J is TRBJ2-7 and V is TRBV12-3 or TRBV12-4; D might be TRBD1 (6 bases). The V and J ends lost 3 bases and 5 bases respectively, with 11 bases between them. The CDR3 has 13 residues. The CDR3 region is CASSLGGGDEQYF. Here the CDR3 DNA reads TGTGCCAGCAGTTTGGGTGGGGGCGACGAGCAGTACTTC.

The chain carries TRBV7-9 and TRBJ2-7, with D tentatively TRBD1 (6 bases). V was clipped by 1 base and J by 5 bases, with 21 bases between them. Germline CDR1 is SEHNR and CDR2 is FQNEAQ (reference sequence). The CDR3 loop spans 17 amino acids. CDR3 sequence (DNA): TGTGCCAGCAGCTTAGAAGCAGGGGCTTCCCCCAGGGACGAGCAGTACTTC. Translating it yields CASSLEAGASPRDEQYF.

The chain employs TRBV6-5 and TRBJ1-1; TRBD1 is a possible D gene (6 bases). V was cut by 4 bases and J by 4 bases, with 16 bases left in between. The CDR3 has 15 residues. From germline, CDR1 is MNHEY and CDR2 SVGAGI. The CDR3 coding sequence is TGTGCCAGCAGTTCATTAAGGGGGTCGGTCACTGAAGCTTTCTTT. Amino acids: CASSSLRGSVTEAFF.

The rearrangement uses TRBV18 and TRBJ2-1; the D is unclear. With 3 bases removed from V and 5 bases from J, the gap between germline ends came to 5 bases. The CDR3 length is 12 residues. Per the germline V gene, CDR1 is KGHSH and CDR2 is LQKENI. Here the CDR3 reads CASSPDNNEQFF. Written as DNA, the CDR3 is TGTGCCAGCTCACCTGACAACAATGAGCAGTTCTTC.